Listed here is a single T cell receptor (beta chain). Generated by immunoSEQ multiplex PCR, the TCRdb table keeps only in-frame clones and is missing some. The sample shows hundreds of thousands of clones, about 96% of them seen only once. The length of the CDR3 is 16 residues. The germline V gene encodes CDR1 MNHNY and CDR2 SVGAGI (reference sequence). V shed 0 bases and J shed 3 bases, with 14 bases lying between them. The data stem from a study of shared clonotypes between healthy human individuals. Naive CD8 cells comprised CD45RO-negative, CCR7-positively selected cells, excluding terminally differentiated effector memory CD45RA+ cells.

V and J are TRBV6-6 and TRBJ1-1; a possible D gene is TRBD1 (6 bases). Sequences were obtained from naive CD8+ T cells sorted from blood. This TCR was recovered from a man younger than 40 in good health. The CDR3 nucleotides read TGTGCCAGCAGTTACTCAAGGGGGAAGGGGGACACTGAAGCTTTCTTT. Protein sequence: CASSYSRGKGDTEAFF.